The 30 T cell receptor beta chains in this list originate from one sample, sequenced in a study of T cells expressing NK-cell markers. TCRdb re-analyzed the 5' RACE reads; it lists each CDR3 protein once, without DNA. This sample lists about 450,000 distinct CDR3 sequences; its ten largest clones have 7.3%. Sample: blood T cells: a sorted CD56 or NKG2C T cell subset, CD4+ or CD8+ T cells, or bulk PBMC T cells (not recorded which). These receptors originate from a woman aged 18 to 75 in good health.

The CDR3 region is CASSTGQGSNQPQHF. The chain combines TRBV19 with TRBJ1-5; there is no DNA to check the TCRdb D call of TRBD1. CDR1 is LNHDA, CDR2 SQIVND, per germline (reference sequence). The CDR3 extends over 15 amino acids.

CDR3 loop: CASSLLEGKRTTDTQYF. The chain carries TRBV5-1 and TRBJ2-3; with no DNA, the TCRdb D assignment of TRBD2 cannot be verified. Germline V gene sequence: CDR1 SGHRS, CDR2 YFSETQ. The CDR3 is 17 amino acids.

The gene calls are TRBV25-1 and TRBJ2-6; TCRdb lists TRBD1, though no DNA is available to test this call. The CDR3 is made up of 15 amino acids. The germline V gene has CDR1 MGHDK and CDR2 SYGVNS. The CDR3 reads CASSEYGQGPAFLTF.

The chain uses TRBV4-3 and TRBJ2-7. Germline V gene sequence: CDR1 LGHNA, CDR2 YSLEER. The CDR3 has 14 amino acids. CDR3 amino acids: CASSPSGAAYEQYF.

This chain connects TRBV11-2 to TRBJ2-2; the TRBD1 assignment by TCRdb is unverifiable without DNA. CDR3 size: 15 residues. Germline V gene lookup returns CDR1 SGHAT and CDR2 FQNNGV. CDR3 in amino acids: CASAPSRGNTGELFF.

This sequence joins TRBV27 and TRBJ2-1; the D call of TRBD1 rests on TCRdb alone, since no DNA is present to check it. Germline values: CDR1 MNHEY, CDR2 SMNVEV (reference sequence). The CDR3 has 15 residues. The CDR3: CASKGGGRAYNEQFF.

This CDR3 is CASSYSRGTEAFF. This chain joins TRBV6-5 and TRBJ1-1. Per germline, CDR1 MNHEY and CDR2 SVGAGI. This CDR3 region has 13 residues.

The chain carries TRBV7-9 and TRBJ1-4; TCRdb indicates TRBD1, and absent DNA this call remains unverified. From germline, CDR1 is SEHNR and CDR2 FQNEAQ (reference sequence). The CDR3 covers 14 residues. The CDR3 reads CASSWGDTSEKLFF.

CDR3 in amino acids: CASSRDTQGYTF. V is TRBV5-1 and J is TRBJ1-2; TCRdb's D gene call, TRBD1, goes unchecked for lack of DNA. The CDR3 consists of 12 residues. Germline assignment: CDR1 SGHRS and CDR2 YFSETQ.

This chain joins TRBV6-5 and TRBJ2-1; TCRdb's D gene call, TRBD1, goes unchecked for lack of DNA. CDR3 length equals 15 residues. Germline values: CDR1 MNHEY, CDR2 SVGAGI. The CDR3 protein is CASSYGQGWSNEQFF.

The chain couples TRBV29-1 to TRBJ2-7; without DNA, the TCRdb call of TRBD2 cannot be checked. Germline assignment: CDR1 SQVTM and CDR2 ANQGSEA. The CDR3 is made up of 14 amino acids. The CDR3 loop is CGVEDPRADYEQYF.

CDR3 in amino acids: CASSPGTHYQETQYF. The rearrangement joins TRBV6-2 or TRBV6-3 to TRBJ2-5; without DNA, the TCRdb call of TRBD1 cannot be checked. Germline assignment: CDR1 MNHEY and CDR2 SVGEGT. CDR3 length: 15 residues.

J is TRBJ2-3 and V is TRBV7-2; TCRdb selects TRBD1, and the lack of DNA leaves this call unchecked. The CDR3 loop spans 15 amino acids. Germline CDR1 SGHTA, CDR2 FQGNSA. CDR3 in amino acids: CASNLRGRGTDTQYF.

This chain uses TRBV6-5 with TRBJ1-2; the TCRdb call, TRBD1, lacks DNA for checking. This CDR3 comprises 14 residues. CDR1 MNHEY and CDR2 SVGAGI come from the germline V gene. The CDR3 reads CASSSAQENYGYTF.

The chain couples TRBV6-2 or TRBV6-3 to TRBJ2-1. CDR1 MNHEY and CDR2 SVGEGT come from the germline V gene. This CDR3 is 12 amino acids long. CDR3 residues: CASRGIPNEQFF.

V is TRBV20-1 and J is TRBJ2-1; absent DNA, TCRdb's TRBD1 call cannot be checked. CDR3 length: 12 residues. Germline assignment: CDR1 DFQATT and CDR2 SNEGSKA (reference sequence). The chain's CDR3 is CSARGRNNEQFF.

V and J are TRBV28 and TRBJ2-7; there is no DNA to check the TCRdb D call of TRBD2. This CDR3 spans 15 amino acids. CDR1 and CDR2 (germline): MDHEN, SYDVKM. CDR3 sequence reads: CASSQSGREPYEQYF.

The chain combines TRBV20-1 with TRBJ2-3; TCRdb designates TRBD2, a call that cannot be tested without DNA. The CDR3 covers 15 residues. Per the germline V gene, CDR1 is DFQATT and CDR2 is SNEGSKA (reference sequence). CDR3 protein: CSARGASGSPDTQYF.

The chain combines TRBV2 with TRBJ1-1; TCRdb indicates TRBD1, and absent DNA this call remains unverified. This CDR3 comprises 13 residues. The germline V gene has CDR1 SNHLY and CDR2 FYNNEI. CDR3 loop: CASTESQGTEAFF.

This rearrangement joins TRBV20-1 to TRBJ2-5; TCRdb indicates TRBD2, and absent DNA this call remains unverified. The CDR3 has 11 amino acids. CDR1 is DFQATT and CDR2 is SNEGSKA in the germline V gene (reference sequence). Here the CDR3 reads CIRGGLGTQYF.

This chain connects TRBV29-1 to TRBJ2-1; TCRdb designates TRBD2, a call that cannot be tested without DNA. Germline assignment: CDR1 SQVTM and CDR2 ANQGSEA. This CDR3 comprises 15 residues. CDR3 sequence: CSVETVPREMDEQFF.

The chain employs TRBV11-2 and TRBJ2-3; lacking DNA, the TRBD2 call made by TCRdb goes unchecked. The CDR3 extends over 16 amino acids. The germline V gene has CDR1 SGHAT and CDR2 FQNNGV. The CDR3 spells CASSLPKVAGPDTQYF.

This chain connects TRBV6-5 to TRBJ2-1; the D gene TCRdb calls, TRBD2, cannot be checked with no DNA. The CDR3 has 14 amino acids. Germline CDR1 and CDR2: MNHEY and SVGAGI. The CDR3 protein is CASSSLAGATEQFF.

The genes are TRBV28 and TRBJ2-7. Germline V gene data show CDR1 as MDHEN and CDR2 as SYDVKM. This CDR3 is built from 11 residues. Here the CDR3 reads CASSVRSEQYF.

The chain combines TRBV3-1 with TRBJ2-5; as DNA is missing, the TRBD2 call by TCRdb cannot be tested. The CDR3 spans 19 residues. CDR1 and CDR2 from the germline V gene are LGHDT and YNNKEL (reference sequence). The CDR3 is CASSQDPQALAIPEETQYF.

The chain employs TRBV4-3 and TRBJ2-7; TCRdb indicates TRBD2, and absent DNA this call remains unverified. CDR3 size: 16 residues. The germline V gene encodes CDR1 LGHNA and CDR2 YSLEER. The CDR3: CASSQVAGGPPYEQYF.

The chain joins TRBV29-1 to TRBJ2-3; TCRdb picks TRBD2, but there is no DNA to check that call. Germline CDR1 reads SQVTM; CDR2 reads ANQGSEA. The CDR3 sequence is 14 residues long. CDR3 amino acids: CSVLFFGGQDTQYF.

The J gene is TRBJ2-1, the V gene TRBV5-1; the TCRdb call, TRBD1, lacks DNA for checking. The CDR3 sequence is 16 residues long. Per the germline V gene, CDR1 is SGHRS and CDR2 is YFSETQ. This CDR3 is CASSLGDRVHDNEQFF.

The genes are TRBV5-1 and TRBJ1-4; the D call of TRBD1 rests on TCRdb alone, since no DNA is present to check it. The V gene's germline CDR1 is SGHRS and CDR2 YFSETQ. The CDR3 consists of 14 residues. This CDR3 reads CASSLTGLGEKLFF.

This sequence joins TRBV7-6 and TRBJ2-1; lacking DNA, the TRBD2 call made by TCRdb goes unchecked. This CDR3 is 16 amino acids long. The germline gives CDR1 SGHVS, CDR2 FNYEAQ. This chain's CDR3 is CASSFVSGGARNEQFF.